This T cell receptor beta chain originates from a study of blood T cell repertoires in COVID-19. V gave up 3 bases and J gave up 4 bases; unmatched junction bases: 4. CDR3 length: 15 amino acids. Per germline, CDR1 SGDLS and CDR2 YYNGEE. Authors' data handling: Scientists estimated how many nucleated cells there were by amplifying reference gene primers. The method was immunoSEQ multiplex PCR; TCRdb's version includes in-frame clones alone and lacks a portion of them. The DNA gave D and trimming, while V, J and clone size come from that table. The table shows roughly 190,000 clones, with roughly nine tenths occurring only once. This clone was picked up one time.

This chain links TRBV9 with TRBJ1-4; 9 bases map to TRBD1. The specimen was PBMCs or T cells enriched from blood (not recorded which). The clonotype comes from a woman aged 35 to 49 in a cohort exposed to, infected with or recovered from COVID-19 (not recorded which). The CDR3, as DNA: TGTGCCAGCAGCGCACAGGGGGCTGTTAATGAAAAACTGTTTTTT. Residues: CASSAQGAVNEKLFF. Using reference TRBV9 and TRBJ1-4 for the parts outside the CDR3, the full variable domain is DSGVTQTPKHLITATGQRVTLRCSPRSGDLSVYWYQQSLDQGLQFLIQYYNGEERAKGNILERFSAQQFPDLHSELNLSSLELGDSALYFCASSAQGAVNEKLFFGSGTQLSVL.